This T cell receptor (beta chain) was identified in a study of cytomegalovirus exposure and HLA in healthy donors. Study results and limitations: Specificity of three CMV-associated chains for CMV antigens was verified in vitro. In a later analysis, DRB1 alleles had the most associated TCRs; HLA-C alleles the fewest.

About this clone: The antigen is undetermined.

The study ran its PCR with 60 Vbeta and 13 Jbeta primers. Clones were read by immunoSEQ multiplex PCR, and TCRdb kept only the in-frame ones, dropping some. The sample consists of 130,000 to 150,000 clones, about 82% of them appearing once. The J segment lost 2 bases and the V segment lost 3 bases, leaving 2 bases of the junction unmatched. CDR1 and CDR2 from the germline V gene are SGHDT and YYEEEE. The CDR3 has 14 residues. Healthy donors of bone marrow made up the group. V is TRBV5-6 and J is TRBJ2-7; 10 bases are a match to TRBD1. This clonotype was obtained from a man in his thirties or forties in good health and CMV-seronegative. The sequenced material came from PBMCs. This chain's CDR3 is CASSWDRGTYEQYF. CDR3 nucleotide sequence: TGTGCCAGCAGCTGGGACAGGGGCACCTACGAGCAGTACTTC.